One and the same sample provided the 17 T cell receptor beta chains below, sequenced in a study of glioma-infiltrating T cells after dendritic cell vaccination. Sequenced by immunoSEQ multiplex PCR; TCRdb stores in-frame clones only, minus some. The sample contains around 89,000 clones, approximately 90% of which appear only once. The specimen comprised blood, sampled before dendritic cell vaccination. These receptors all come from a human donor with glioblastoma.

CDR3 sequence: CAWSVSQNYGYTF. CDR3 nucleotide sequence: TGTGCCTGGAGTGTATCCCAGAACTATGGCTACACCTTC. This chain links TRBV30 with TRBJ1-2; unclear D gene. The CDR3 totals 13 residues. CDR1 and CDR2 (germline): GTSNPN, SVGIG (reference sequence). Trimming took 0 bases from V and 2 from J, leaving 7 bases between them.

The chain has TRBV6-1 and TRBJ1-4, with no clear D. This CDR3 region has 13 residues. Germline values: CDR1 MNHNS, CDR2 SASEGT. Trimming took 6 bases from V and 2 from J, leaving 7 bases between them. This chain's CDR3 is CASREWTNEKLFF. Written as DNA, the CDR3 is TGTGCCAGCAGAGAGTGGACTAATGAAAAACTGTTTTTT.

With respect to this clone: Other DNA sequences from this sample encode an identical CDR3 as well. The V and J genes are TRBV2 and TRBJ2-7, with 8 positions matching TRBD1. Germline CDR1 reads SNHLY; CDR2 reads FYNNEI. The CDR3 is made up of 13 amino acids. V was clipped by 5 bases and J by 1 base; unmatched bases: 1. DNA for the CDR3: TGTGCCAGCAGTTGGACAGGGTCCTACGAGCAGTACTTC. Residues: CASSWTGSYEQYF.

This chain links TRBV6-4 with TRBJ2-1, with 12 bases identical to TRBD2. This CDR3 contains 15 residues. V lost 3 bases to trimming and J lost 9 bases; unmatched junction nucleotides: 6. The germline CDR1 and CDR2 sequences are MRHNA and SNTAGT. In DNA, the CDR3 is TGTGCCAGCAGTGATCTAGCGGGAGGGCCAAGTGAGCAGTTCTTC. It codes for CASSDLAGGPSEQFF.

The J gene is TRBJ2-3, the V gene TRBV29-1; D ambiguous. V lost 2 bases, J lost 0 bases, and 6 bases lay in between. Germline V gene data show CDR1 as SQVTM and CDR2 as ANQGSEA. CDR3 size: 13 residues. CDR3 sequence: CSVEISSTDTQYF. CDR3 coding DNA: TGCAGCGTTGAAATCTCTAGCACAGATACGCAGTATTTT.

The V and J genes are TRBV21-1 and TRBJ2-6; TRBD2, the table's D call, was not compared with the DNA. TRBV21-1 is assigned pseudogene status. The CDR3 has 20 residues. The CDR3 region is CASSKVMTSGRNSGANVLTF. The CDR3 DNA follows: TGTGCCAGCAGCAAAGTTATGACTAGCGGGAGGAACTCTGGGGCCAACGTCCTGACTTTC.

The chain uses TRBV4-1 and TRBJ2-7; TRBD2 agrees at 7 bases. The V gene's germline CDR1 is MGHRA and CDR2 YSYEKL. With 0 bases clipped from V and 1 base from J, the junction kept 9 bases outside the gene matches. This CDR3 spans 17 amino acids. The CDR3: CASSQDRSGAKSYEQYF. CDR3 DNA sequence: TGCGCCAGCAGCCAAGATCGAAGCGGGGCCAAGTCCTACGAGCAGTACTTC.

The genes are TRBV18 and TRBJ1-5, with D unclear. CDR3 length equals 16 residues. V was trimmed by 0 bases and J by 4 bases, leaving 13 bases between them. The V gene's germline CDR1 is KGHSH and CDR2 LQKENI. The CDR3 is CASSPPGGFGNQPQHF. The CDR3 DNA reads TGTGCCAGCTCACCACCCGGAGGCTTTGGGAATCAGCCCCAGCATTTT.

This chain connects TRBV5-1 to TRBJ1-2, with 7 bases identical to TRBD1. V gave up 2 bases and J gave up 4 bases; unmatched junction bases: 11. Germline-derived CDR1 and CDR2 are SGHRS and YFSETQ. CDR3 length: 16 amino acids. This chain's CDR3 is CASSLRPNRQGYGYTF. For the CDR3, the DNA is TGCGCCAGCAGCTTAAGACCAAACCGACAGGGCTATGGCTACACCTTC.

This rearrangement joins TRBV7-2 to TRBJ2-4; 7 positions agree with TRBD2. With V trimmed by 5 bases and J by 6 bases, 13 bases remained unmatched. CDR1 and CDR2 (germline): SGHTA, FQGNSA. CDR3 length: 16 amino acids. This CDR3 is CASSLGTQGGRNIQYF. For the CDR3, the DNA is TGTGCCAGCAGCCTCGGGACCCAGGGAGGGAGAAACATTCAGTACTTC. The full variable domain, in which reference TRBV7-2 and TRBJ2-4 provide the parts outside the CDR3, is GAGVSQSPSNKVTEKGKDVELRCDPISGHTALYWYRQSLGQGLEFLIYFQGNSAPDKSGLPSDRFSAERTGGSVSTLTIQRTQQEDSAVYLCASSLGTQGGRNIQYFGAGTRLSVL.

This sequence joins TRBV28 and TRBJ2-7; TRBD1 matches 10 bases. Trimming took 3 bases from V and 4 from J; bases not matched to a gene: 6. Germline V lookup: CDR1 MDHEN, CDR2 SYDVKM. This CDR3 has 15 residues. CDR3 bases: TGTGCCAGCAGTTTTGGACAGGGGGTTGGATACGAGCAGTACTTC. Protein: CASSFGQGVGYEQYF.

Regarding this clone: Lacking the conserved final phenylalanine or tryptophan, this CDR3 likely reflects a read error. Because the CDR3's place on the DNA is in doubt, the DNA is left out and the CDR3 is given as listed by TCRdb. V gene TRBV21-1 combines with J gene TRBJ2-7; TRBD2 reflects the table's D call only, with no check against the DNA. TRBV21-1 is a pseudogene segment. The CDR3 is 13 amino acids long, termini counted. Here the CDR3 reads CASSKAGLAGASI.

The CDR3 loop reads CASSDDSRNEKLFF. The CDR3 DNA is TGCGCCAGCAGTGACGACAGTCGGAATGAAAAACTGTTTTTT. This rearrangement joins TRBV10-2 to TRBJ1-4; TRBD1 might be the D (5 bases). This CDR3 has 14 residues. Germline V gene data show CDR1 as WSHSY and CDR2 as SAAADI. Trimming cost V 3 bases and J 5 bases, with 10 bases left between them.

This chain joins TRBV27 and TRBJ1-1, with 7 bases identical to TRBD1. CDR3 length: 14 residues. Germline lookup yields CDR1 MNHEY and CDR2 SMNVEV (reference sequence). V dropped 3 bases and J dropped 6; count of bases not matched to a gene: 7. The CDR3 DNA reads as TGTGCCAGCAGTTTTTTAGGACAGGCGGCTGAAGCTTTCTTT. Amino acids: CASSFLGQAAEAFF.

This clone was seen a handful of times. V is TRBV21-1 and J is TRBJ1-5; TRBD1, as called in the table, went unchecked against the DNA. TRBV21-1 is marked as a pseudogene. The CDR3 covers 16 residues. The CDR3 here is CASSKVTGGLCQPQHF. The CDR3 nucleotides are TGTGCCAGCAGCAAGGTGACAGGGGGCTTGTGTCAGCCCCAGCATTTT.

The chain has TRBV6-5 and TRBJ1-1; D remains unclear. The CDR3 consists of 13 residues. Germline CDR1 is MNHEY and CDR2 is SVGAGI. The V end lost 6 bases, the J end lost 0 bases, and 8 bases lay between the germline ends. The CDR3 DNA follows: TGTGCCAGCAGCCCACGGGTGAACACTGAAGCTTTCTTT. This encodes CASSPRVNTEAFF.

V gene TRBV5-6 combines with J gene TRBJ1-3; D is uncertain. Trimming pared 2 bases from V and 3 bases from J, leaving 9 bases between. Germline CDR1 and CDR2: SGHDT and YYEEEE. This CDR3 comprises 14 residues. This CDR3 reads CASSFRRVGNTIYF. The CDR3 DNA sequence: TGTGCCAGCAGCTTTAGGAGGGTTGGAAACACCATATATTTT.